Described below is a single T cell receptor beta chain sequence and its context. Its binding antigen is unknown. Library construction relied on the immunoSEQ multiplex PCR assay. The multiplex PCR relied on a mix of 60 forward primers for TCR Vbeta segments and 13 reverse primers for TCR Jbeta segments. The CDR3 region of rearranged TCR beta genes was amplified from genomic DNA by a multiplex PCR assay. On the Illumina HiSeq System, the amplified TCR beta libraries were sequenced as 87-base-pair reads. The published analysis was carried out like this. A later analysis counted tens of millions of unique TCR beta chains across the roughly 700 repertoires, and some 11 million of these chains were shared by at least two donors. Raw reads were error-corrected and collapsed into unique sequences with a nearest-neighbor algorithm that merged closely related sequences to remove PCR and sequencing errors. Alignment of CDR3 sequences to IMGT reference sequences was used to assign V, D and J gene segments. For a sequence to be retained, a match of at least six nucleotides to both a V gene segment and a J gene segment was required. Rearrangements were called productive when the CDR3 lacked stop codons and stayed in frame with V and J; all others were non-productive. Following IMGT convention, CDR3 was defined as the stretch from the second conserved V-encoded cysteine to the conserved J-encoded phenylalanine. In an earlier analysis of around 570 of the donors, sequences lacking an unambiguous match to a single V gene segment were excluded. An earlier analysis of 587 of the donors called V segments functional above 56.7% productive rearrangements and segregating when the between-donor standard deviation exceeded 5%. A statistical classification framework was built to diagnose cytomegalovirus status from the catalog of TCR beta chain sequences. In a later analysis, TCR nucleotide sequences were compared against IMGT/GENE-DB human TR gene sequences so that V and J genes could be assigned. Using the TCRdist pipeline, a later analysis assigned CDR3 sequences along with most-parsimonious VDJ recombination scenarios. In a later analysis, each TCR beta chain was defined by its CDR3 amino acid sequence together with its V-gene family, and reads without a unique V-gene family were excluded. A later analysis removed over 500 highly shared, low-generation-probability nucleotide sequences to deal with suspected cross-contamination and a sequencing artifact. For each public chain, a later analysis derived a clonal expansion index from normalized ranks of inferred template counts within each repertoire. Generation probabilities in a later analysis came from a VDJ recombination model fitted to out-of-frame rearrangements, and those results were checked against IGoR. In a later analysis, hypergeometric tests were used to score TCR-TCR, TCR-HLA and TCR-CMV co-occurrence, with a repertoire-size bias correction applied to TCR pairs. To estimate false discovery rates, a later analysis permuted the HLA or CMV assignments 20 times. A later analysis grouped co-occurring TCRs with DBSCAN, adding TCRdist sequence similarity when clustering within HLA-allele-positive subsets. Repertoires with fewer than 30,000 or more than 120,000 public chains, plus five repertoires with anomalous nucleotide sharing, were excluded from co-occurrence clustering. TCRdb took this table from immuneACCESS and kept in-frame rearrangements with V and J called. Such tables lack part of the clones; where checked against another copy, unresolved V genes explain under half of the gap, and the rest is unexplained. The V and J calls and the clone size are those of that table, but D and trimming were determined from the DNA. The table for this sample lists approximately 58,000 clones. The top ten constitute approximately 10% of the sample.

The cohort consisted of 600 or so healthy bone marrow donors. At the time of sampling, all cohort members were nominally healthy, though unrecorded immune exposures were likely present. The donor was CMV seropositive and was included in the group of 250 to 350 seropositive cohort members. A peripheral blood sample was collected from each donor, and TCR beta sequencing was performed on peripheral blood mononuclear cells. Genomic DNA was extracted from the blood cell samples with the Qiagen DNeasy Blood Extraction Kit. The sample comes from a study of cytomegalovirus exposure and HLA in healthy donors (dated by TCRdb to between 2016 and 2019). With respect to the entire study: In an earlier analysis of several hundred of the donors, approximately 300 Gb of sequence data and 90 million to 120 million unique TCR beta sequences from 150 million to 200 million T cells were reported. The number of donors typed differed by locus, with about 629-640 for A, B, C, DRB1 and DQB1, 522 for DQA1, 600 to 610 for DPA1, and roughly 450 for DPB1. Rather than drawing on any new phenotypic data, the later analysis identified candidate immune exposures from TCR beta sequences and the way those sequences occurred across donors. Across 398 genotyped donors of the cohort, an average of roughly 230,000 unique TCR beta nucleotide sequences per donor were sequenced, and 15% to 20% of those sequences were non-productive. Donor age, sex, ethnicity and CMV serostatus were compiled alongside the repertoire data. The study was designed to test whether signatures of past pathogen exposure could be identified by cataloging public T cell receptors. Roughly 5 DR-DQ haplotypes were handled as single units for association and clustering, since linkage in the cohort was strong. Approximately 330 gigabases of sequencing data and around 90 million unique TCR sequences made up an early release that covered around 640 HLA-typed donors. All discovery cohort repertoires had been generated using a single sequencing platform. In an earlier analysis of over 550 of the donors, high-throughput TCR beta sequencing was used to judge whether each TCR beta V gene segment behaved as functional or pseudogenic. The T cell repertoires of some 670 subjects were profiled by immunosequencing and related to cytomegalovirus serostatus. Class I and class II HLA loci were covered by the typing at four-digit resolution. Of the roughly 390 genotyped donors, roughly 85% fell in the genetic ancestry cluster associated with self-reported Caucasian donors. A later analysis re-analyzed previously published TCR beta repertoires from about 730 donors and added high-resolution HLA genotyping to study TCR occurrence patterns. To predict cytomegalovirus infection status, the study brought together high-throughput TCR immunosequencing, statistical association of individual TCRs with disease status, and machine learning. A later genetic analysis took genome-wide SNP genotypes for about 55% of the roughly 670 donors and used that subset as a discovery cohort. A separate validation cohort of over 95 different subjects was used in addition to the 666-subject first cohort. Paper-wide results and their limitations: Most TCR sequences were observed very rarely across donors, whereas some public TCRs were present in many individuals. When HLA alleles, especially DR and DQ, strongly co-occurred, attributing TCR associations to individual alleles was difficult. Compared with equally common non-associated chains, HLA-associated TCR beta chains in a later analysis were more clonally expanded and had lower generation probabilities. The sequencing pipeline was judged likely to have produced a cluster of highly shared sequence variants as a technical artifact. The classifier was reported to diagnose cytomegalovirus status with high specificity and sensitivity in both the original cohort and the validation cohort. A few of the identified cytomegalovirus-associated TCR beta chains were confirmed in vitro to be specific for cytomegalovirus antigens. In a later analysis, TCR association rates were found to vary across HLA loci, with the most associated TCRs seen for DRB1 alleles and the fewest for HLA-C alleles. Presence/absence analyses assumed roughly uniform sequencing depth across donors, an assumption that may not hold. Broadly in line with IMGT annotations, most TCR beta V segments showed up in productive rearrangements about 90% or about 30% of the time in an earlier analysis of 587 of the donors. In a later analysis, several top co-occurrence clusters were reported to appear linked to parvovirus B19, influenza, CMV and Epstein-Barr virus. A total of about 180 TCR beta chains were listed by the study as associated with cytomegalovirus. Linkage disequilibrium might explain the correlated functional status among segregating V segments, but an unknown experimental factor could not be ruled out. For the cohort, immune exposure information was limited to CMV serostatus. V-gene and J-gene trimming of TCR beta chains was associated with a missense DCLRE1C variant in a later genetic analysis, and the association was replicated in an independent cohort. A further reported finding was that TCR beta sequences accurately predicted the HLA-A and HLA-B alleles for most subjects in the first cohort. A later analysis found that most CMV-associated TCR beta chains appeared HLA-restricted, with HLA associations seemingly driven largely by CMV exposure. Because HLA typing was unavailable for some donors at each locus, only the typed subset was used in association tests. In a later genetic analysis, fewer N-insertions in productive TCRs were reported among donors in an Asian-associated ancestry cluster than the roughly 710-donor mean. The cohort was sequenced for TCR beta chains only, and without alpha or paired-chain data the features that could be detected were limited. According to the authors, the approach could potentially be generalized to other disease states and immunological phenotypes. Some 16 rarely observed V segments, including chromosome 9 orphons, were excluded from the earlier analysis of several hundred of the donors because counts were too low. In a later analysis, about 16,000 TCR beta sequences were associated with specific HLA alleles at a false discovery rate of 0.05.

The source of this sequence is a woman in her fifties or sixties in good health and CMV-seropositive. Specimen: PBMCs.

The CDR3 loop reads CASSLDRAPNQPQHF. Here is the DNA: TGTGCCAGCAGCTTAGACAGGGCCCCGAATCAGCCCCAGCATTTT. Here the chain combines TRBV11-2 and TRBJ1-5; the D gene is possibly TRBD1, with 5 bases matching. Deletion took 0 bases off V and 4 bases off J, with a span of 10 bases between the germline ends. CDR1 SGHAT and CDR2 FQNNGV are derived from the germline V gene. The CDR3 starts with the cysteine, ends with the phenylalanine, and has 15 residues. Kept here is only the CDR3 DNA, which spans 45 bases and is read in frame from base 1. Supplemented by the reference TRBV11-2 and TRBJ1-5 proteins around the CDR3, the complete variable domain is EAGVAQSPRYKIIEKRQSVAFWCNPISGHATLYWYQQILGQGPKLLIQFQNNGVVDDSQLPKDRFSAERLKGVDSTLKIQPAKLEDSAVYLCASSLDRAPNQPQHFGDGTRLSIL.